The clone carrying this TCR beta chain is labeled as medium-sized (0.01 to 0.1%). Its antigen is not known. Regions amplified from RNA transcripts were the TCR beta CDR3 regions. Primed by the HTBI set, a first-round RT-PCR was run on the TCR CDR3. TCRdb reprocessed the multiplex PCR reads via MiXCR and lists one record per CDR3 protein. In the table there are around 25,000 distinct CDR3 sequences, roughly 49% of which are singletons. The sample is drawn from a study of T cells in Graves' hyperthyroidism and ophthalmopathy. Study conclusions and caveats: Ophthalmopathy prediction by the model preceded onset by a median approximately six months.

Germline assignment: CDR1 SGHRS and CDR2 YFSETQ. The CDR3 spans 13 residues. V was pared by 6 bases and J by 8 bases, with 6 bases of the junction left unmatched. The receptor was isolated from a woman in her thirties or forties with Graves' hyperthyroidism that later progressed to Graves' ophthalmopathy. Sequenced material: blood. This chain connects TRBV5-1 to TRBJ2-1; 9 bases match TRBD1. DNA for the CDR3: TGCGCCAGCATGATACAGGGGGCGGATGAGCAGTTCTTC. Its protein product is CASMIQGADEQFF.